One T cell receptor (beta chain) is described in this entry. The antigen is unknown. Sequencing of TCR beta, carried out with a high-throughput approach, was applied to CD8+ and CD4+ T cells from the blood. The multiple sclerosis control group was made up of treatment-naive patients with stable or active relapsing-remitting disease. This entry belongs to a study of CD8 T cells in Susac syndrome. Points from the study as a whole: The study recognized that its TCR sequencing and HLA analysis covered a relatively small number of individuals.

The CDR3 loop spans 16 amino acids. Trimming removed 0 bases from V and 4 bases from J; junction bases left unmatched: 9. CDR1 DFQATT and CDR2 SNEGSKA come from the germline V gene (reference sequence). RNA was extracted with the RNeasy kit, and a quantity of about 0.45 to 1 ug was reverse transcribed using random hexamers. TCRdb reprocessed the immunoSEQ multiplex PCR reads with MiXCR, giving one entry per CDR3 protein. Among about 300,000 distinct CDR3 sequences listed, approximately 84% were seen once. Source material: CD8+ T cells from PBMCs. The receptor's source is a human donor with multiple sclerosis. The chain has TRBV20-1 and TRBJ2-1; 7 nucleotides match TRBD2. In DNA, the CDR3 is TGCAGTGCTAGAGAATCCCTAGCGGCGGTGTACAATGAGCAGTTCTTC. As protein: CSARESLAAVYNEQFF.